This T cell receptor (beta chain) was identified in a study of T cells in localized non-small cell lung cancer. Germline assignment: CDR1 SGHNT and CDR2 YENEEA. The CDR3 sequence is 20 residues long. The V end was cut by 5 bases, the J end by 3 bases, with 29 bases between. Repertoires were generated with immunoSEQ multiplex PCR, while TCRdb's copy carries only in-frame clones and drops some. The sample holds a few thousand clones, around a fifth seen once. This clone is termed medium-sized. Sequenced material: lung tumor tissue, taken before any cancer treatment. V is TRBV11-3 and J is TRBJ2-1; maybe TRBD2 (7 bases). This TCR was sampled from a man aged 40 to 69 with stage I squamous cell lung carcinoma. The CDR3 protein is CASSGPGELWAGEFYNEQFF. The CDR3 nucleotides are TGTGCCAGCAGCGGTCCAGGGGAGTTATGGGCGGGAGAATTCTACAATGAGCAGTTCTTC.